These T cell receptor beta chains were read from a single sample in a study of blood T cell repertoires in COVID-19. Method: immunoSEQ multiplex PCR; TCRdb's copy keeps in-frame clones and lacks some. The sample has about 170,000 clones, 70% to 90% seen once. Material: peripheral blood. Receptor source: an elderly woman with COVID-19, enrolled during active disease. Both conserved end residues are part of each CDR3. The order of the fields is J gene, clone size, D gene, V gene, CDR3 DNA, CDR3 protein. The D gene is left open where the match is weak. Rows give clone size only sometimes, using once, few, many, or a class for an expanded clone.

>TRBJ2-2|.|TRBD2|TRBV5-4
TGTGCCAGCAGCTTGGAAGTCCCGGGGGGGGTGCTGTTTTTT
CASSLEVPGGVLFF
>TRBJ1-6|once|TRBD1|TRBV14
TGTGCCAGCAGCCCTGTACAGGGCTTGACAGGGACGACACCCCTCCACTTT
CASSPVQGLTGTTPLHF
>TRBJ1-2|.|.|TRBV24-1
TGTGCCACCTCAAATTCTCAGGGAAGTGGGGGCTACACCTTC
CATSNSQGSGGYTF
>TRBJ1-2|.|.|TRBV4-3
TGCGCCAGCAGCCAAGCCCTGCGAGAAGGCTACACCTTC
CASSQALREGYTF
>TRBJ2-1|once|.|TRBV18
TGTGCCAGCTCACCTTGGGGGCATGAGCAGTTCTTC
CASSPWGHEQFF
>TRBJ2-3|.|TRBD2|TRBV5-8
TGTGCCAGCGGAGACAGAAAGGCTAGCGGGAGTCTCACAGATACGCAGTATTTT
CASGDRKASGSLTDTQYF
>TRBJ1-2|.|.|TRBV10-3
TGTGCCATCAGTGATCAGGGGATATGGTATGGCTACACCTTC
CAISDQGIWYGYTF
>TRBJ1-1|.|.|TRBV18
TGTGCCAGCTCATCTGAGGGTTACACTGAAGCTTTCTTT
CASSSEGYTEAFF
>TRBJ2-2|.|TRBD1|TRBV24-1
TGTGCCACCAGCGCACCCCGGCCCGAGGACAGGGGAAACACCGGGGAGCTGTTTTTT
CATSAPRPEDRGNTGELFF
>TRBJ2-3|.|TRBD2|TRBV6-2/TRBV6-3
TGTGCCAGCAGTTACTCTGCGGGAGAGGTGGGTGATACGCAGTATTTT
CASSYSAGEVGDTQYF
>TRBJ2-7|.|.|TRBV5-4
TGTGCCAGCAGCTTGGGACTAGGGTTCGAGCAGTACTTC
CASSLGLGFEQYF
>TRBJ1-3|.|.|TRBV5-6
TGTGCCAGCAGCTTGGTCCACTCTGGAAACACCATATATTTT
CASSLVHSGNTIYF
>TRBJ1-5|.|.|TRBV5-5
TGTGCCAGCAGCTTAACTGGGGGGCAGCCCCAGCATTTT
CASSLTGGQPQHF
>TRBJ1-2|.|TRBD1|TRBV4-1
TGCGCCAGCAGCAGTCTTCGGGGCAGGACAGGGGGCCGAATTGGGTATGGCTACACCTTC
CASSSLRGRTGGRIGYGYTF
>TRBJ1-2|.|TRBD1|TRBV9
TGTGCCAGCAGCGCCACCCCCAGAGGACAGGGAGCCGGCTACACCTTC
CASSATPRGQGAGYTF
>TRBJ2-7|few|.|TRBV27
TGTGCCAGCAGTTTCGGGTCTCCAGATGGGTACTTC
CASSFGSPDGYF
>TRBJ1-5|.|TRBD1|TRBV19
TGTGCCAGTAGTTGGCGGACAGGGCGGAGCAATCAGCCCCAGCATTTT
CASSWRTGRSNQPQHF
>TRBJ1-1|once|.|TRBV7-2
TGTGCCAGCAGCTTAGTTCGTGGGGCAGAGGAAGCTTTCTTT
CASSLVRGAEEAFF
>TRBJ1-2|.|.|TRBV11-2
TGTGCCAGCAGCTTAACGAGGTCTACCGGCTACACCTTC
CASSLTRSTGYTF
>TRBJ1-5|.|TRBD1|TRBV27
TGTGCCAGCAGTTTCGTACAGGGGGGAATCAATCAGCCCCAGCATTTT
CASSFVQGGINQPQHF
>TRBJ2-1|once|.|TRBV7-3
TGTGCCAGCAGCTTAGGCGGGCGACTACCTACTCATGAGCAGTTCTTC
CASSLGGRLPTHEQFF
>TRBJ2-3|.|.|TRBV5-1
TGCGCCAGCAGCTCCGCGACTAGAGGTGCAGATACGCAGTATTTT
CASSSATRGADTQYF
>TRBJ2-2|.|.|TRBV19
TGTGCCAGTAGTATGGGCCCTAGCGCGGCAAACACCGGGGAGCTGTTTTTT
CASSMGPSAANTGELFF
>TRBJ1-1|.|.|TRBV7-2
TGTGCCAGCAAGGCGGACAGTGGGAACACTGAAGCTTTCTTT
CASKADSGNTEAFF
>TRBJ1-2|.|.|TRBV7-2
TGTGCCAGCAGCTTAGCCCTTCCTAACTATGGCTACACCTTC
CASSLALPNYGYTF
>TRBJ2-1|.|TRBD2|TRBV30
TGTGCCTGGATGGCTAGCGGGAAGGTTGAGCAGTTCTTC
CAWMASGKVEQFF
>TRBJ2-1|.|TRBD2|TRBV28
TGTGCCAGCAGAAACTCGGGACTAGTCAATGAGCAGTTCTTC
CASRNSGLVNEQFF
>TRBJ2-2|.|.|TRBV7-7
TGTGCTAGCAGCAAGGGACATCCTGTGAACACCGGGGAGCTGTTTTTT
CASSKGHPVNTGELFF
>TRBJ2-5|few|TRBD2|TRBV6-2/TRBV6-3
TGTGCCAGCAGCCGAACTAGCGGTTACCCCGGGGAGACCCAGTACTTC
CASSRTSGYPGETQYF